The 11 T cell receptor beta chains in this list originate from one sample, sequenced in a study of shared clonotypes between healthy human individuals. The table came from immunoSEQ multiplex PCR; TCRdb's copy has only in-frame clones and leaves some out. This sample has some 2.1 million clones; around 95% occur once, and the top ten carry approximately 1.6%. Terminally differentiated effector memory CD45RA+ cells were excluded from the naive CD8 cells, which were CD45RO-negative and positively selected for CCR7. The sequencing sample was made of naive CD8+ T cells from PBMCs. The source of these receptors is a young man in good health. Some clones in this sample may be carry-over from other donors' samples.

The V call is TRBV4-1, the J call TRBJ2-2; D possibly corresponds to TRBD1 (5 bases). This CDR3 comprises 16 residues. Germline V gene sequence: CDR1 MGHRA, CDR2 YSYEKL. Trimming stripped 2 bases from V and 4 bases from J, with 14 bases between. The CDR3 nucleotides are TGCGCCAGCAGCCAACGGCAGGGCCTATTCACCGGGGAGCTGTTTTTT. It translates to CASSQRQGLFTGELFF.

V is TRBV6-6 and J is TRBJ2-7; D remains unclear. Trimming pared 2 bases from V and 4 bases from J, leaving 6 bases between. The CDR3 length is 12 residues. The germline V gene encodes CDR1 MNHNY and CDR2 SVGAGI (reference sequence). Here the CDR3 DNA reads TGTGCCAGCAGTTACGCGCGGTACGAGCAGTACTTC. It codes for CASSYARYEQYF.

This clone was detected a few times. The gene calls are TRBV10-3 and TRBJ1-3; no firm D call. V was pared by 2 bases and J by 8 bases, with 7 bases between. The germline gives CDR1 ENHRY, CDR2 SYGVKD. The length of the CDR3 is 12 residues. CDR3 sequence reads: CAISEDRDTIYF. CDR3 coding DNA: TGTGCCATCAGTGAGGACCGGGACACCATATATTTT.

The rearrangement links TRBV27 to TRBJ2-1; 7 bases align to TRBD1. The junction had 7 bases not matched to a gene; V was cut back by 8 bases and J by 6 bases. The CDR3 totals 13 residues. Germline-derived CDR1 and CDR2 are MNHEY and SMNVEV (reference sequence). The CDR3 DNA reads as TGTGCCAGCGGGCCGGACAGGATCAATGAGCAGTTCTTC. Protein sequence: CASGPDRINEQFF.

This rearrangement joins TRBV5-1 to TRBJ2-7; 7 bases line up with TRBD1. The CDR3 runs 14 residues. V was pared by 0 bases and J by 5 bases, with 5 bases of the junction left unmatched. Germline lookup yields CDR1 SGHRS and CDR2 YFSETQ. Here the CDR3 reads CASSLVGTVHEQYF. The CDR3 DNA reads TGCGCCAGCAGCTTGGTAGGGACAGTTCACGAGCAGTACTTC.

The chain uses TRBV29-1 and TRBJ2-1; 8 bases map to TRBD2. CDR1 is SQVTM and CDR2 is ANQGSEA in the germline V gene. The CDR3 consists of 16 residues. After removal of 4 bases from V and 1 base from J, the junction contained 9 bases not matched to a gene. CDR3 coding DNA: TGCAGCGTTGTGTATCGTTTAGCGGGGTCCTACAATGAGCAGTTCTTC. It is translated as CSVVYRLAGSYNEQFF.

The chain couples TRBV28 to TRBJ2-3, with 9 bases matching TRBD2. Germline CDR1 and CDR2: MDHEN and SYDVKM. The CDR3 is made up of 15 amino acids. J lost 3 bases, V lost 1 base, and 2 bases had no gene match. The CDR3 DNA is TGTGCCAGCAGTTTATTGCGGGAGGGGACAGATACGCAGTATTTT. Encoded protein: CASSLLREGTDTQYF.

This chain uses TRBV5-6 with TRBJ2-1, with a possible D match to TRBD2 (5 bases). Germline CDR1 and CDR2: SGHDT and YYEEEE. The CDR3 consists of 14 residues. Trimming took off 2 bases at V and 4 bases at J, with 10 bases between the two ends. The CDR3 nucleotides are TGTGCCAGCAGCTTCGGTCGGGGATACAATGAGCAGTTCTTC. Translation gives CASSFGRGYNEQFF.

The chain has TRBV9 and TRBJ2-1; TRBD2 might be the D (5 bases). The CDR3 contains 14 residues. Trimming left V 0 bases short and J 10 bases short, with 14 bases between. Germline loops: CDR1 SGDLS, CDR2 YYNGEE. The CDR3 sequence is CASSVASLAEEQFF. The CDR3 DNA sequence: TGTGCCAGCAGCGTAGCTAGCCTAGCTGAAGAGCAGTTCTTC.

The rearrangement uses TRBV2 and TRBJ2-1, with 8 nucleotides matching TRBD2. The V gene's germline CDR1 is SNHLY and CDR2 FYNNEI. The ends lost 6 bases at V and 6 bases at J; junction bases unmatched: 13. The CDR3 extends over 16 amino acids. This chain's CDR3 is CASSARPGLVVNEQFF. As DNA, the CDR3 is TGTGCCAGCAGCGCTCGACCGGGACTAGTTGTCAATGAGCAGTTCTTC. The full variable domain, rest sourced from reference TRBV2 and TRBJ2-1, is EPEVTQTPSHQVTQMGQEVILRCVPISNHLYFYWYRQILGQKVEFLVSFYNNEISEKSEIFDDQFSVERPDGSNFTLKIRSTKLEDSAMYFCASSARPGLVVNEQFFGPGTRLTVL.

The V gene is TRBV5-4, the J gene TRBJ2-5; TRBD1 matches at 7 bases. CDR3 length: 14 amino acids. CDR1 and CDR2 from the germline V gene are SGHNT and YYREEE (reference sequence). Unmatched junction bases numbered 5, after V lost 2 bases and J lost 4 bases. For the CDR3, the DNA is TGTGCCAGCAGCTTCCTAACAGGGGCAGAGACCCAGTACTTC. This translates into CASSFLTGAETQYF.